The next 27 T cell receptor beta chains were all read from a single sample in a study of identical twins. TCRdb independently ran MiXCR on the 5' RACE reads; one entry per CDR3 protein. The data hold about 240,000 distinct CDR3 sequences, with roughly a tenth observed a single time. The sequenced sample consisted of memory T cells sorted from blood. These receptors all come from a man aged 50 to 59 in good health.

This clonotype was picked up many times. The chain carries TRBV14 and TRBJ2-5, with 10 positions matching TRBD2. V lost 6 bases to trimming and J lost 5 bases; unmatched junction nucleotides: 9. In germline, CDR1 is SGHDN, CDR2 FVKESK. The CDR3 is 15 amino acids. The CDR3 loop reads CASSPSGGAQETQYF. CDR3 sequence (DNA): TGTGCCAGCAGTCCAAGCGGGGGGGCCCAGGAGACCCAGTACTTC. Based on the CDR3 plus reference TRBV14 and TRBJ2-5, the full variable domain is EAGVTQFPSHSVIEKGQTVTLRCDPISGHDNLYWYRRVMGKEIKFLLHFVKESKQDESGMPNNRFLAERTGGTYSTLKVQPAELEDSGVYFCASSPSGGAQETQYFGPGTRLLVL.

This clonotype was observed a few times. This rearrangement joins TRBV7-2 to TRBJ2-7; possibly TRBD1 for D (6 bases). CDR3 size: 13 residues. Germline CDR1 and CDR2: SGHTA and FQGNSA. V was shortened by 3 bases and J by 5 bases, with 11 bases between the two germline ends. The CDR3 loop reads CASSLTQGHEQYF. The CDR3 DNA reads TGTGCCAGCAGCTTGACACAGGGCCACGAGCAGTACTTC.

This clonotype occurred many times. CDR3 nucleotide sequence: TGTGCCAGCAGCGGGTTCCTAGCGGGAGTCCAAGAGACCCAGTACTTC. Its translation: CASSGFLAGVQETQYF. The genes are TRBV5-5 and TRBJ2-5, with 10 bases lining up with TRBD2. The junction had 7 bases not matched to a gene; V was cut back by 4 bases and J by 1 base. This CDR3 contains 16 residues. Per germline, CDR1 SGHKS and CDR2 YYEKEE (reference sequence).

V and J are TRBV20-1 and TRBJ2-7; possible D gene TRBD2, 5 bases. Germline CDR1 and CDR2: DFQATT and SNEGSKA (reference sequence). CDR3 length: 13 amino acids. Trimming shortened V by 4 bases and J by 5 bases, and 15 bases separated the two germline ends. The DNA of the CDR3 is TGCAGTGCTAAGAAGCCCCCGGGGAACGAGCAGTACTTC. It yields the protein CSAKKPPGNEQYF.

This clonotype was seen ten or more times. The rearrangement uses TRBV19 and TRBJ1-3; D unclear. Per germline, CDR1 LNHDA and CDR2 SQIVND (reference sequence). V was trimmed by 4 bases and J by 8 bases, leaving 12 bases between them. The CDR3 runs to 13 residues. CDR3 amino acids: CASSTTLADTIYF. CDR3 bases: TGTGCCAGTAGTACGACCTTAGCGGACACCATATATTTT.

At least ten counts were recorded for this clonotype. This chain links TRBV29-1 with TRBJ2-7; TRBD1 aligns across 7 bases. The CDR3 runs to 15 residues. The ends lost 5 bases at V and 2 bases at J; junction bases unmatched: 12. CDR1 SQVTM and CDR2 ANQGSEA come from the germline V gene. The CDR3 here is CSVRVRTGETYEQYF. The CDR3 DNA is TGCAGCGTTCGTGTGCGCACAGGGGAGACCTACGAGCAGTACTTC.

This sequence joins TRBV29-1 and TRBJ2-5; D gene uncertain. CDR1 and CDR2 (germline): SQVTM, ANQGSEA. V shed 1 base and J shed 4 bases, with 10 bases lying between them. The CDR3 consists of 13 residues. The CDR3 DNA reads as TGCAGCGTTGAAGGACTCATGAGAGAGACCCAGTACTTC. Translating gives CSVEGLMRETQYF. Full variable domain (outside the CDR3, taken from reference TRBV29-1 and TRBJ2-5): SAVISQKPSRDICQRGTSLTIQCQVDSQVTMMFWYRQQPGQSLTLIATANQGSEATYESGFVIDKFPISRPNLTFSTLTVSNMSPEDSSIYLCSVEGLMRETQYFGPGTRLLVL.

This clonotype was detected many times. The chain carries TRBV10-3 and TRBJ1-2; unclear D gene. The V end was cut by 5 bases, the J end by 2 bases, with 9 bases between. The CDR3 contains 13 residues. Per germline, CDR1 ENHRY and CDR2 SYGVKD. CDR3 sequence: CAISLTPNYGYTF. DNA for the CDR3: TGTGCCATCAGTCTGACACCAAACTATGGCTACACCTTC.

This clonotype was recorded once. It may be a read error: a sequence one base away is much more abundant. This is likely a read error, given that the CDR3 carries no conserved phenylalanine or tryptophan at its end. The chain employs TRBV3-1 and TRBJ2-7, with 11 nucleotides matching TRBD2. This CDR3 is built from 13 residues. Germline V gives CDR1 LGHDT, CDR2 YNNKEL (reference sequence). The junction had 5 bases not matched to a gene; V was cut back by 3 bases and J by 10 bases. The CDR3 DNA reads TGTGCCAGCAGCCAGACTACTAGCGGGAGTCAGTACCTC. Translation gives CASSQTTSGSQYL.

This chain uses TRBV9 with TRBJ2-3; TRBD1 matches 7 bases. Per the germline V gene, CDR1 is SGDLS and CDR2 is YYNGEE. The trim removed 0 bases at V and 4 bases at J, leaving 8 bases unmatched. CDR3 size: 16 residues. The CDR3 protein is CASSVGGQGVADTQYF. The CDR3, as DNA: TGTGCCAGCAGCGTAGGAGGGCAGGGGGTGGCAGATACGCAGTATTTT.

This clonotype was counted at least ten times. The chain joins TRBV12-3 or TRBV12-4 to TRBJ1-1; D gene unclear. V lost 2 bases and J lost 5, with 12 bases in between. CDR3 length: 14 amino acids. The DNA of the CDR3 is TGTGCCAGCAGTTTAAATAATCCCCTAACTGAAGCTTTCTTT. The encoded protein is CASSLNNPLTEAFF.

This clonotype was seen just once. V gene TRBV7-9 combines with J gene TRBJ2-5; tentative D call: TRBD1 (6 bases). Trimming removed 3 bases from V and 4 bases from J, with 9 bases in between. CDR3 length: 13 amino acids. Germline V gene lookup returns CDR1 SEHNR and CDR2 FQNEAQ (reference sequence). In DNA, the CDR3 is TGTGCCAGCAGCTTCGCAGGGGTAGAGACCCAGTACTTC. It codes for CASSFAGVETQYF.

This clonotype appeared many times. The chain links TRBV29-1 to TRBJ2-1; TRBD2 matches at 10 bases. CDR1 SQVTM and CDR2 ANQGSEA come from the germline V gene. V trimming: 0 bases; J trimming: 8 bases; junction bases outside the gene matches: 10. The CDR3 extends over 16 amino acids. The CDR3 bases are TGCAGCGTTGAAGATATTAGGAGCGGGGGGGCCGATGAGCAGTTCTTC. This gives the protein CSVEDIRSGGADEQFF.

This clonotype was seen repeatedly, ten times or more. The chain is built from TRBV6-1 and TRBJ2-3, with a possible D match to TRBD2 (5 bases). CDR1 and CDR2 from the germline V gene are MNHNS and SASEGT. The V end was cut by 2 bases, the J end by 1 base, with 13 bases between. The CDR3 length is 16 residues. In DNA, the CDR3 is TGTGCCAGCAGTGAACCAGCGGAACCGCGCACAGATACGCAGTATTTT. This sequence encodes CASSEPAEPRTDTQYF.

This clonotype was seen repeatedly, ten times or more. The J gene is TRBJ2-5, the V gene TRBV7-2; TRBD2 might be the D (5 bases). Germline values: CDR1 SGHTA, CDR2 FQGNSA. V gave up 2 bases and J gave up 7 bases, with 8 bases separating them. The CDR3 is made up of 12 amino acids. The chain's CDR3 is CASSLSGGTQYF. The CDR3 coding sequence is TGTGCCAGCAGCTTAAGTGGAGGGACCCAGTACTTC.

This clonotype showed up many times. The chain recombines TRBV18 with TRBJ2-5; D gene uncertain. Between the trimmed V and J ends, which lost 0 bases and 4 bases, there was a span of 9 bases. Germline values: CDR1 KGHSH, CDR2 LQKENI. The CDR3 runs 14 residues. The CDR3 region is CASSPPQTRETQYF. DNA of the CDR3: TGTGCCAGCTCACCACCTCAGACGAGAGAGACCCAGTACTTC.

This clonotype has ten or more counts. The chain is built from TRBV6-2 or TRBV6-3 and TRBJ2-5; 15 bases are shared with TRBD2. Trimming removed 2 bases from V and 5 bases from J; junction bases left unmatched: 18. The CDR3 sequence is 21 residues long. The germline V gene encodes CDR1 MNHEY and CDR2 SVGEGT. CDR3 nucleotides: TGTGCCAGCAGTTACATCCCCCCGGGACTAGCGGGAGGTCCCCCCCGGGAGACCCAGTACTTC. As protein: CASSYIPPGLAGGPPRETQYF.

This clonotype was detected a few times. Here the CDR3 reads CASSFPPGQGDYGYTF. CDR3 DNA sequence: TGTGCCAGCAGCTTTCCGCCGGGACAGGGCGACTATGGCTACACCTTC. The rearrangement uses TRBV5-6 and TRBJ1-2, with 9 positions matching TRBD1. The CDR3 contains 16 residues. V dropped 2 bases and J dropped 3; count of bases not matched to a gene: 8. Germline V lookup: CDR1 SGHDT, CDR2 YYEEEE.

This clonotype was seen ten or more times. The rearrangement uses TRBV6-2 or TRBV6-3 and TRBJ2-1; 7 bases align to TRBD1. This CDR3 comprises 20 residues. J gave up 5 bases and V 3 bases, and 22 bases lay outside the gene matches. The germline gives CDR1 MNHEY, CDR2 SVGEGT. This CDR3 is CASSYQYGIEVGTDNNEQFF. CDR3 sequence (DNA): TGTGCCAGCAGTTATCAGTATGGAATCGAGGTGGGGACAGATAACAATGAGCAGTTCTTC.

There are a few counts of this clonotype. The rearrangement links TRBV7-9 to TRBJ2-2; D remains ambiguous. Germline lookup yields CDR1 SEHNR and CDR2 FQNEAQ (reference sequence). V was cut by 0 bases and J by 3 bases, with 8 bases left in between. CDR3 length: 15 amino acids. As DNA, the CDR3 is TGTGCCAGCAGCTTAGCTTGGGTTGACACCGGGGAGCTGTTTTTT. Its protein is CASSLAWVDTGELFF. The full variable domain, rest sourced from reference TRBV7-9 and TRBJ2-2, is DTGVSQNPRHKITKRGQNVTFRCDPISEHNRLYWYRQTLGQGPEFLTYFQNEAQLEKSRLLSDRFSAERPKGSFSTLEIQRTEQGDSAMYLCASSLAWVDTGELFFGEGSRLTVL.

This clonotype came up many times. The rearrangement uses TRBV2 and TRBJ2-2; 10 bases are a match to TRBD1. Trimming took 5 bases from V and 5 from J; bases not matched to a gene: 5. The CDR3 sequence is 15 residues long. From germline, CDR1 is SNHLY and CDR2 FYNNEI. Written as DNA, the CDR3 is TGTGCCAGCAGTATGGGACAGGGGAGGACCGGGGAGCTGTTTTTT. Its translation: CASSMGQGRTGELFF.

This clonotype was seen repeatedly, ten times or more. The CDR3 DNA sequence: TGTGCCAGCAGCCCCTATCGATCTCCCGGCCGCGTCACCGGGGAGCTGTTTTTT. Its protein product is CASSPYRSPGRVTGELFF. The chain couples TRBV6-1 to TRBJ2-2; D is unclear. The V end was cut by 6 bases, the J end by 4 bases, with 24 bases between. Per the germline V gene, CDR1 is MNHNS and CDR2 is SASEGT. The CDR3 runs to 18 residues.

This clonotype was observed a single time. Written as DNA, the CDR3 is TGCGCCAGCAGCTTCCCTCGGACAGGGAATCCCTACGAGCAGTACTTC. Its translation is CASSFPRTGNPYEQYF. The genes are TRBV5-1 and TRBJ2-7; 8 bases line up with TRBD1. J lost 2 bases, V lost 2 bases, and 9 bases had no gene match. The CDR3 is made up of 16 amino acids. Germline values: CDR1 SGHRS, CDR2 YFSETQ.

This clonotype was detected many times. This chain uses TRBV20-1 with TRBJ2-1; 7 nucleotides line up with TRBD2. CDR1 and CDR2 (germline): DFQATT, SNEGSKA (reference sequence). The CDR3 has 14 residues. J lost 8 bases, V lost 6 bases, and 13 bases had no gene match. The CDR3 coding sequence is TGCAGTGCCGACTTATCCACGGGGGGAGATGAGCAGTTCTTC. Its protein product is CSADLSTGGDEQFF.

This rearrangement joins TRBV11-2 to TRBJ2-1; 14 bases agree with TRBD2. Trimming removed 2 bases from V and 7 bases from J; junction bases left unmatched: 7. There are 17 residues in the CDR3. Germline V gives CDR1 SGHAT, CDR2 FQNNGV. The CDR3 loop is CASSLYRRTSGGNEQFF. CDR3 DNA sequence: TGTGCCAGCAGCTTATATCGAAGGACTAGCGGGGGGAATGAGCAGTTCTTC.

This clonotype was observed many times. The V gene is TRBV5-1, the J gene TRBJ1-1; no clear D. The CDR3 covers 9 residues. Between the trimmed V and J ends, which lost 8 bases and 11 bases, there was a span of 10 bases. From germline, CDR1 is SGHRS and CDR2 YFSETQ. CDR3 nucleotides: TGCGCCAGGGGGAGCTGGGCTTTCTTT. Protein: CARGSWAFF.

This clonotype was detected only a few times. The CDR3 coding sequence is TGTGCCAGCACCCTAGACAGGGGTAGTTTAAACACCATATATTTT. Translation: CASTLDRGSLNTIYF. This chain joins TRBV28 and TRBJ1-3, with TRBD1 matching 8 bases. CDR1 and CDR2 from the germline V gene are MDHEN and SYDVKM. This CDR3 is built from 15 residues. Losses at the gene ends were 7 bases for V and 6 bases for J; bases not matched to a gene: 11.